Shown below are 6 T cell receptor beta chains from a single sample sequenced in a study of T cells in women clearing cervical HPV infection. The table came from immunoSEQ multiplex PCR; TCRdb's copy has only in-frame clones and leaves some out. The sample totals about 39,000 clones; its top ten clones hold around 4.5%. The source material was blood buffy coat. These receptors all stem from a woman between 18 and 70 years old with a cervical HPV16 infection that either progressed to CIN3+ or cleared (not recorded which).

About this clone itself: The read comes to an end 3 residues before the CDR3 does, leaving the germline J gene to fill in the end. The chain combines TRBV3-1 (or the pseudogene TRBV3-2) with TRBJ1-4, with 10 bases identical to TRBD1. J was trimmed by 2 bases and V by 4 bases; bases with no gene match: 1. This CDR3 has 15 residues. CDR1 is LGHDT, CDR2 YNNKEL, per germline (reference sequence). CDR3 DNA (partial): TGTGCCAGCAGCCCGGGACAGGGGACTAATGAAAAA. This translates into CASSPGQGTNEK. The CDR3 as a whole reads CASSPGQGTNEKLFF.

On this clone: The DNA ends 3 residues before the CDR3 does, and the rest of the CDR3 is filled in from the germline J gene. The chain is built from TRBV20-1 and TRBJ1-4, with TRBD1 as a possible D gene (5 bases). V gave up 1 base and J gave up 8 bases, with 14 bases separating them. The germline V gene encodes CDR1 DFQATT and CDR2 SNEGSKA (reference sequence). The CDR3 has 14 amino acids. CDR3 loop: CSARVKQWGEKLFF. Partial CDR3 DNA: TGCAGTGCTAGAGTGAAACAGTGGGGCGAAAAA.

About this clone: Coverage ceases 3 residues before the CDR3 finishes, and the germline J gene fills in the end. J is TRBJ2-7 and V is TRBV20-1; D unresolved. V lost 6 bases to trimming and J lost 2 bases, with 11 bases between them. CDR3 length: 12 amino acids. Per germline, CDR1 DFQATT and CDR2 SNEGSKA (reference sequence). The covered CDR3 bases are TGCAGTGCCGAAACCACAACCTACGAG. Protein product: CSAETTTYE. From start to end, the CDR3 is CSAETTTYEQYF.

To note about this clone: Sequencing ends 3 residues short of the CDR3 end; the germline J gene provides the rest. The V call is TRBV9, the J call TRBJ2-2; 7 nucleotides match TRBD1. This CDR3 comprises 15 residues. The ends lost 0 bases at V and 5 bases at J; junction bases unmatched: 4. Germline V gives CDR1 SGDLS, CDR2 YYNGEE. CDR3 amino acids: CASSVEGAGTGELFF. The part of the CDR3 DNA that was read is TGTGCCAGCAGCGTAGAGGGGGCCGGAACCGGGGAG. Looking up the rest from reference TRBV9 and TRBJ2-2 gives the full variable domain: DSGVTQTPKHLITATGQRVTLRCSPRSGDLSVYWYQQSLDQGLQFLIQYYNGEERAKGNILERFSAQQFPDLHSELNLSSLELGDSALYFCASSVEGAGTGELFFGEGSRLTVL.

Comments on this clone: The read finishes 3 residues shy of the CDR3 end, and the germline J gene is used to complete it. The V and J genes are TRBV5-1 and TRBJ1-2, with 8 bases fitting TRBD1. Looked up from germline, CDR1 is SGHRS and CDR2 is YFSETQ. V lost 0 bases, J lost 4 bases, and 8 bases stayed unmatched. There are 16 residues in the CDR3. The CDR3 reads CASSLATDRVSYGYTF. The CDR3 bases that were read are TGCGCCAGCAGCTTGGCGACGGACAGGGTGTCCTATGGC.

Concerning this clone itself: The sequence runs out 3 residues before the end of the CDR3; the remainder is reconstructed from the germline J gene. This chain links TRBV18 with TRBJ2-3, with D perhaps TRBD2 (6 bases). CDR3 length equals 16 residues. The germline V gene has CDR1 KGHSH and CDR2 LQKENI. V was trimmed by 0 bases and J by 3 bases, leaving 13 bases between them. The CDR3 DNA, read in part, is TGTGCCAGCTCACCACCGGGGGGTGGAGGAACAGATACG. Its protein is CASSPPGGGGTDT. In full, the CDR3 reads CASSPPGGGGTDTQYF.